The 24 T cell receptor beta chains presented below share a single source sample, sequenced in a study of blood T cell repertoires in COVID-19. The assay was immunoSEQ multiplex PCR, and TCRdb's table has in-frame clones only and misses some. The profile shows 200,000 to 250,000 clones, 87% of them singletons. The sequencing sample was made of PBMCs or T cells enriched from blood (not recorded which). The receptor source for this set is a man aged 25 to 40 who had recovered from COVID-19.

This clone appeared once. The CDR3 reads CASSISGSASYEQYF. The CDR3 region has the DNA TGTGCCAGTAGTATCAGCGGGAGCGCCTCCTACGAGCAGTACTTC. The chain recombines TRBV19 with TRBJ2-7, with 8 bases identical to TRBD2. This CDR3 comprises 15 residues. Germline V CDR1 and CDR2: LNHDA, SQIVND (reference sequence). J was trimmed by 0 bases and V by 3 bases; bases with no gene match: 4.

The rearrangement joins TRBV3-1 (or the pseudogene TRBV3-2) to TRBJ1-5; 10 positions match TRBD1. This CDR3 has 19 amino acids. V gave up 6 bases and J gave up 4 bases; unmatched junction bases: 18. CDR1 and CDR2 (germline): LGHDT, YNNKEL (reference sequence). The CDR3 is CASSPGGTGARMANQPQHF. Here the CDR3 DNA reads TGTGCCAGCAGTCCCGGGGGGACAGGGGCCCGTATGGCTAATCAGCCCCAGCATTTT.

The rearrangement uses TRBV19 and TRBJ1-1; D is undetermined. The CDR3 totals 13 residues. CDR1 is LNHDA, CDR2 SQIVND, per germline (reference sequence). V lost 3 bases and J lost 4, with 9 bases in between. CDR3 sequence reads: CASSIGLSTEAFF. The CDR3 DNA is TGTGCCAGTAGTATTGGGCTATCCACTGAAGCTTTCTTT.

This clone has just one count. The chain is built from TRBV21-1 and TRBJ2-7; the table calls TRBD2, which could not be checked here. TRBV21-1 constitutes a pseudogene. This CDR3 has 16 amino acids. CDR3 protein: CASRGRSEGSVHEQYF. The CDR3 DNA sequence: TGTGCCAGCAGGGGAAGATCCGAGGGATCAGTCCACGAGCAGTACTTC.

The CDR3 DNA reads TGTGCCTGGAGTCTCGAACGGAGAACTGGCTACACCTTC. It yields the protein CAWSLERRTGYTF. This sequence joins TRBV30 and TRBJ1-2; D is ambiguous. Germline V lookup: CDR1 GTSNPN, CDR2 SVGIG (reference sequence). Trimming removed 2 bases at V and 7 bases at J, with 14 bases between. The CDR3 runs 13 residues.

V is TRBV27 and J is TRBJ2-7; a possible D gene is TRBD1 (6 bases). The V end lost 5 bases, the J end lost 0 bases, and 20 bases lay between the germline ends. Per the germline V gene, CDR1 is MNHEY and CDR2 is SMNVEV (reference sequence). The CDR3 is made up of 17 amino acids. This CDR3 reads CASSPIGVQGFSYEQYF. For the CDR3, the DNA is TGTGCCAGCAGTCCTATCGGGGTGCAGGGGTTCTCCTACGAGCAGTACTTC.

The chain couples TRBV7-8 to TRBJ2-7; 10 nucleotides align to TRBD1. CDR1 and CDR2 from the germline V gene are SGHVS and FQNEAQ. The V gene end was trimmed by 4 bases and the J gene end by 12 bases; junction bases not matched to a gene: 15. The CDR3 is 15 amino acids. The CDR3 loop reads CASSWSGDRGDGGYF. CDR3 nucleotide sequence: TGTGCCAGCAGCTGGAGTGGGGACAGGGGCGATGGTGGGTACTTC.

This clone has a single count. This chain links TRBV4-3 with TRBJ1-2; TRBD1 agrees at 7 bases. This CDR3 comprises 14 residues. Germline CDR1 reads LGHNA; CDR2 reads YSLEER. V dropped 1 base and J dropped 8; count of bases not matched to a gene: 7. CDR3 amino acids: CASSQVGETGGYTF. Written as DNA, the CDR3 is TGCGCCAGCAGCCAAGTTGGAGAGACAGGGGGCTACACCTTC.

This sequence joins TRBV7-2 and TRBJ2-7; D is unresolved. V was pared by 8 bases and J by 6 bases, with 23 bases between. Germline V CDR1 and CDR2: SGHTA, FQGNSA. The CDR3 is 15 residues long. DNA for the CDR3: TGTGCCAGCTCTGTTGACCCGGTAGCCCGAGGCGAGCAGTACTTC. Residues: CASSVDPVARGEQYF.

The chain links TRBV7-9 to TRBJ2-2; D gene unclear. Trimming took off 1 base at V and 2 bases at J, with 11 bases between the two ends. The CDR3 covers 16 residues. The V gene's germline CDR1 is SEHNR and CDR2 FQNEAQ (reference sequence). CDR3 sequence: CASSLVPRSNTGELFF. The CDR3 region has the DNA TGTGCCAGCAGCTTAGTTCCGCGGTCTAACACCGGGGAGCTGTTTTTT. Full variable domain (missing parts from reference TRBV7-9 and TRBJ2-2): DTGVSQNPRHKITKRGQNVTFRCDPISEHNRLYWYRQTLGQGPEFLTYFQNEAQLEKSRLLSDRFSAERPKGSFSTLEIQRTEQGDSAMYLCASSLVPRSNTGELFFGEGSRLTVL.

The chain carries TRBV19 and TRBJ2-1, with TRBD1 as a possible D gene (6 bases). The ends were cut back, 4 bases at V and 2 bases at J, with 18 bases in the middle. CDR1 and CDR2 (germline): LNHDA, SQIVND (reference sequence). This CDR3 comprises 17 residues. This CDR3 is CASSTNPTGPTYNEQFF. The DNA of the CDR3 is TGTGCCAGTAGTACCAACCCGACAGGTCCTACCTACAATGAGCAGTTCTTC.

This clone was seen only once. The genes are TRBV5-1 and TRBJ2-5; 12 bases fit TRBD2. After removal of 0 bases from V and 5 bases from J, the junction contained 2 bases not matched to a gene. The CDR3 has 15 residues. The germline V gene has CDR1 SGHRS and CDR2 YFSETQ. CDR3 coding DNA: TGCGCCAGCAGCTTGGGACTAGCGGGGGTGGAGACCCAGTACTTC. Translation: CASSLGLAGVETQYF. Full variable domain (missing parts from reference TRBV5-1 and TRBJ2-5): KAGVTQTPRYLIKTRGQQVTLSCSPISGHRSVSWYQQTPGQGLQFLFEYFSETQRNKGNFPGRFSGRQFSNSRSEMNVSTLELGDSALYLCASSLGLAGVETQYFGPGTRLLVL.

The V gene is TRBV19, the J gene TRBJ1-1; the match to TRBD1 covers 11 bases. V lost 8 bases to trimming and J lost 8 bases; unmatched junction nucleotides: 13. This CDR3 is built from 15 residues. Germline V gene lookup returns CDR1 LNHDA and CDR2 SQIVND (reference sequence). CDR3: CASHRDRGTENEAFF. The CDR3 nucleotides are TGTGCCAGTCACCGGGACAGGGGGACGGAAAACGAAGCTTTCTTT.

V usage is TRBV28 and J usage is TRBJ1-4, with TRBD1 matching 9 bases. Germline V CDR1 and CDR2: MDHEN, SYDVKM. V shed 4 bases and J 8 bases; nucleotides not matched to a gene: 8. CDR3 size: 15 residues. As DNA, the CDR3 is TGTGCCAGCAGTTCCCAGACAGGGGGAGACGAAAAACTGTTTTTT. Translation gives CASSSQTGGDEKLFF. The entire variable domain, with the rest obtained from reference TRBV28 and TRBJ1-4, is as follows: DVKVTQSSRYLVKRTGEKVFLECVQDMDHENMFWYRQDPGLGLRLIYFSYDVKMKEKGDIPEGYSVSREKKERFSLILESASTNQTSMYLCASSSQTGGDEKLFFGSGTQLSVL.

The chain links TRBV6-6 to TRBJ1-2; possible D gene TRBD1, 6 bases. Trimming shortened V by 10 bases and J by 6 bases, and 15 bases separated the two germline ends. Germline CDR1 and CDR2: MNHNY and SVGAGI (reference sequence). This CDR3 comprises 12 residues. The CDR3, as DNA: TGTGCCACTGGCTGGACAGCAGATGGCTACACCTTC. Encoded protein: CATGWTADGYTF.

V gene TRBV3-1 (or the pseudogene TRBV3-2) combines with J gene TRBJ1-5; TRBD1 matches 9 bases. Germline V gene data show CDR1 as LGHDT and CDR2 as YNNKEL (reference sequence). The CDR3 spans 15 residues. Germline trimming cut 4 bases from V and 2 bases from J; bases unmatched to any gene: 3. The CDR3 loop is CASSPGQGGNQPQHF. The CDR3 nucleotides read TGTGCCAGCAGCCCGGGACAGGGCGGCAATCAGCCCCAGCATTTT.

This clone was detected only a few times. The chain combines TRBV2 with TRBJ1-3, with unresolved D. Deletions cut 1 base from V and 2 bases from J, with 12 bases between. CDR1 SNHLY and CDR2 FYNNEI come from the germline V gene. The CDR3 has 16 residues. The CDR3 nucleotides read TGTGCCAGCAGTGAAGGGATACGGAGACCTGGAAACACCATATATTTT. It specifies CASSEGIRRPGNTIYF.

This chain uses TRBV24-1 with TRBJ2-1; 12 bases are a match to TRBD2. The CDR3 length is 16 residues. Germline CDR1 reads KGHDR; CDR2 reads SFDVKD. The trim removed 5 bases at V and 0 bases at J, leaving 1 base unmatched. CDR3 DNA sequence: TGTGCCACCAGTGGACTAGCGGGAGCCTCCTACAATGAGCAGTTCTTC. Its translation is CATSGLAGASYNEQFF.

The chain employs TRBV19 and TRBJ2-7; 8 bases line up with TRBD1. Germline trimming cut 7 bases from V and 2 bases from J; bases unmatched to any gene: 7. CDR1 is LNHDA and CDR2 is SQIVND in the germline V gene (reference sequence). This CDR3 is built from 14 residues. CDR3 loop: CASKPGTGTYEQYF. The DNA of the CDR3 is TGTGCCAGTAAACCCGGGACAGGCACCTACGAGCAGTACTTC.

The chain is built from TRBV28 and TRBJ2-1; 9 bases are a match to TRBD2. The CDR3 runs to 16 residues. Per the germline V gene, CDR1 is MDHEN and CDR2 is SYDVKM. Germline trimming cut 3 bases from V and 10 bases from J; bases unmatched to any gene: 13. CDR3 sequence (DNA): TGTGCCAGCAGTTTCTCCGGCGGGAGGGCCCTAGGAGAGCAGTTCTTC. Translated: CASSFSGGRALGEQFF.

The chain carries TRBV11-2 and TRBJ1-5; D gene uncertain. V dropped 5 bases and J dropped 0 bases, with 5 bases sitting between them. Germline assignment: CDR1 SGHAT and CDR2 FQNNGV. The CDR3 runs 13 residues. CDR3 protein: CASSPYSNQPQHF. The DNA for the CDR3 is TGTGCCAGCAGCCCGTATAGCAATCAGCCCCAGCATTTT.

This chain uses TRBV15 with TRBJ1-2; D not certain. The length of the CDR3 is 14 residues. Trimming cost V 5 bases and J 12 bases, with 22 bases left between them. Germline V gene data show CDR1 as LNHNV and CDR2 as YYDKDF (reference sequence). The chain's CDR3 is CATSETKPGITNTF. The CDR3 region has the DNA TGTGCCACCAGCGAAACCAAACCCGGGATCACCAACACCTTC.

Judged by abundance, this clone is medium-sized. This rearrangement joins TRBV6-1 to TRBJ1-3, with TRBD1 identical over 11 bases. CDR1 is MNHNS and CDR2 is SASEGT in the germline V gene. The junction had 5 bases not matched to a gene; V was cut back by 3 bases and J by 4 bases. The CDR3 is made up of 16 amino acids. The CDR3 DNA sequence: TGTGCCAGCAGTGACAGGGACAGGGGGTTCGGAAACACCATATATTTT. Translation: CASSDRDRGFGNTIYF.

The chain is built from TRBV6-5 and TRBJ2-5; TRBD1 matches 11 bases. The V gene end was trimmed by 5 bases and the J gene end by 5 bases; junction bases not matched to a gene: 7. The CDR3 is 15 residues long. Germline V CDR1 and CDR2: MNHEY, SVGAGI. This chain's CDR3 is CASSPGQGAAETQYF. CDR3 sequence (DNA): TGTGCCAGCAGTCCTGGACAGGGGGCAGCGGAGACCCAGTACTTC.